The present T cell receptor beta chain was sequenced within a study of OX40 agonist ivuxolimab in advanced cancers. Study-wide context: Patients with prior anti-PD-1, anti-PD-L1 or anti-CTLA-4 therapy were eligible; 35% to 45% had some. A partial response was reached by three patients: one with hepatocellular carcinoma and two with cutaneous melanoma.

In regard to this clone: Its antigen is unidentified.

Sequenced by immunoSEQ multiplex PCR; TCRdb stores in-frame clones only, minus some. The table shows about 3,000 clones, with over 70% occurring only once. The germline CDR1 and CDR2 sequences are SGHTA and FQGTGA. This CDR3 is built from 15 residues. Deletions cut 1 base from V and 8 bases from J, with 12 bases between. Study-wide results and caveats: More expanded clones were found, on average, in CD8+ than in CD4+ T cells. At doses 0.1 to 3.0 mg/kg, CD4+ and CD8+ clones expanded.

The sequence was obtained from an adult with an advanced solid tumor such as melanoma, head and neck, liver or kidney cancer. The sequencing here drew on CD4+ or CD8+ T cells sorted from blood, taken in a trial of the OX40 agonist ivuxolimab. This chain links TRBV7-3 with TRBJ1-6, with a possible D match to TRBD1 (6 bases). The DNA of the CDR3 is TGTGCCAGCAGCTTAATGCCAGGGGACCATTCACCCCTCCACTTT. It codes for CASSLMPGDHSPLHF.